This TCR beta chain derives from a study of blood T cells in healthy people across ages. Together with a sample-barcoded 5' primer, a J-beta primer mix was included in a second PCR lasting roughly 6 to 12 cycles. A tag from a template-switch adaptor with 12 random nucleotides marked each cDNA molecule. In TCRdb, the 5' RACE reads were re-called with MiXCR into one record per CDR3 protein. The sample carries around 1,000,000 distinct CDR3 sequences, 20% to 25% recorded once. The V gene lost 0 bases and the J gene lost 3 bases, with 15 bases spanning the gap. From germline, CDR1 is DFQATT and CDR2 SNEGSKA (reference sequence). The CDR3 has 15 residues. The data also belong to a second study, concerning T cells of mothers and their children.

The sequence was obtained from a girl aged 2 to 10 in good health. The sample taken for sequencing was blood. The rearrangement uses TRBV20-1 and TRBJ2-7; D uncertain. This CDR3 reads CSARDIQGPDYEQYF. CDR3 in DNA: TGCAGTGCTAGAGATATTCAAGGGCCAGACTACGAGCAGTACTTC.